The T cell receptor (beta chain) described here comes from a study of T cell responses to AZD1222 COVID-19 vaccine. The study's findings and limits: Clonal diversity may have been underestimated, and the donors were mostly white British, with more females than males. Sampled repertoires all dated from after the peak T cell response.

Second-dose intervals of approximately 4 or approximately 12 weeks were pooled. TCRdb keeps only in-frame clones here, not all; method: immunoSEQ multiplex PCR. The sample has 150,000 to 200,000 clones, 92% seen once. Comment on this clone: Its matching antigen is unknown.

This material consisted of peripheral blood, taken 28 days after the second AZD1222 dose. The source of this sequence is an adult who received the AZD1222 COVID-19 vaccine.

In DNA, the CDR3 is TGCGCCAGCAGTGAGCACAGGGTAGGTGAAGCTTTCTTT. It specifies CASSEHRVGEAFF. This chain joins TRBV10-1 and TRBJ1-1; maybe TRBD1 (6 bases). The CDR3 extends over 13 amino acids. Germline CDR1 and CDR2: WNHNN and SYGVQD (reference sequence). Trimming took 2 bases from V and 7 from J, leaving 11 bases between them.